These 19 T cell receptor beta chains originate from one sample sequenced in a study of post-analysis software for immune sequencing data. Regarding the study as a whole: Patients carried a handful of TRBV segments more frequently than controls did, and TRBV5-6, TRBV5-1 and TRBV20-1 were among them.

Their recognized antigens are unknown. Unique molecular identifiers were carried by the TCR beta cDNA libraries. From the PCR reads, TCRdb called clonotypes with MiXCR, one entry per CDR3 protein. Of about 540,000 distinct CDR3 sequences listed, about a third are singletons. The specimen was blood. These receptors all stem from a girl between 2 and 17 years old with multiple sclerosis.

The CDR3 DNA sequence: TGTGCCAGCAGCCCCTTGGACCGGAATTCACCCCTCCACTTT. This gives the protein CASSPLDRNSPLHF. J is TRBJ1-6 and V is TRBV11-1; unclear D gene. V lost 5 bases and J 7 bases, leaving 12 bases between the germline ends. The CDR3 consists of 14 residues. Germline loops: CDR1 SGHAT, CDR2 FQDESV (reference sequence).

The chain couples TRBV29-1 to TRBJ2-2; a weak D match, TRBD2 (6 bases). CDR3 length equals 13 residues. With 7 bases removed from V and 6 bases from J, the gap between germline ends came to 15 bases. The germline CDR1 and CDR2 sequences are SQVTM and ANQGSEA. The CDR3 reads CSAFRGESGELFF. The CDR3 bases are TGCAGCGCCTTTCGCGGGGAATCCGGGGAGCTGTTTTTT.

The CDR3 loop reads CSARPRTGRETQYF. DNA for the CDR3: TGCAGTGCTAGGCCGCGTACAGGCCGGGAGACCCAGTACTTC. V is TRBV20-1 and J is TRBJ2-5; perhaps TRBD1 as D (5 bases). CDR3 size: 14 residues. Per germline, CDR1 DFQATT and CDR2 SNEGSKA (reference sequence). V was cut by 3 bases and J by 5 bases, with 16 bases left in between.

The gene calls are TRBV29-1 and TRBJ2-3; TRBD2 agrees at 12 bases. CDR3 length: 16 amino acids. Trimming removed 8 bases from V and 0 bases from J; junction bases left unmatched: 9. CDR1 is SQVTM and CDR2 is ANQGSEA in the germline V gene. Here the CDR3 reads CSPEGTSGSSTDTQYF. The DNA for the CDR3 is TGCAGCCCTGAGGGGACTAGCGGGTCTAGCACAGATACGCAGTATTTT.

In this sample, this clonotype turned up once. The chain is built from TRBV12-3 or TRBV12-4 and TRBJ2-2; D is uncertain. V lost 7 bases and J lost 6, with 12 bases in between. CDR3 size: 13 residues. In DNA, the CDR3 is TGTGCCAGCATCGGTAGGGTGGCCGGGGAGCTGTTTTTT. It translates to CASIGRVAGELFF.

CDR3 loop: CSARDSDRAWGYEQYF. The CDR3 DNA reads as TGCAGTGCTAGAGACTCGGACAGGGCCTGGGGCTACGAGCAGTACTTC. The J gene is TRBJ2-7, the V gene TRBV20-1; 8 bases match TRBD1. The CDR3 runs 16 residues. From germline, CDR1 is DFQATT and CDR2 SNEGSKA (reference sequence). Unmatched junction bases numbered 10, after V lost 0 bases and J lost 3 bases.

This clonotype occurred many times. The J gene is TRBJ2-7, the V gene TRBV9, with TRBD1 matching 7 bases. Trimming at V came to 0 bases and at J to 3 bases, leaving 3 bases not matched to a gene. Germline V lookup: CDR1 SGDLS, CDR2 YYNGEE. The CDR3 runs to 14 residues. The CDR3 DNA reads as TGTGCCAGCAGCGTAGGTGGGACAGACTACGAGCAGTACTTC. This gives the protein CASSVGGTDYEQYF.

The chain has TRBV5-1 and TRBJ2-1; 8 bases are a match to TRBD1. This CDR3 has 16 residues. The junction had 21 bases not matched to a gene; V was cut back by 7 bases and J by 12 bases. CDR1 SGHRS and CDR2 YFSETQ come from the germline V gene. The CDR3 nucleotides are TGCGCCAGCTCGGAGTTCAGGGGGCACGGGGACGGGGGGCAGTTCTTC. Translation gives CASSEFRGHGDGGQFF.

The chain links TRBV5-8 to TRBJ1-2; 9 nucleotides agree with TRBD1. The CDR3 is 17 amino acids. Germline V gives CDR1 SGHTS, CDR2 YDEGEE. J gave up 4 bases and V 4 bases, and 14 bases lay outside the gene matches. The CDR3 sequence is CASSGAGQGPVPYGYTF. In DNA form, the CDR3 reads TGTGCCAGCAGCGGGGCAGGACAGGGGCCTGTCCCCTATGGCTACACCTTC.

This clonotype was counted a few times. V and J are TRBV19 and TRBJ1-1; D is undetermined. The CDR3 is 13 amino acids. The germline gives CDR1 LNHDA, CDR2 SQIVND (reference sequence). Trimming removed 5 bases from V and 4 bases from J, with 11 bases in between. The chain's CDR3 is CASSQVTSTEAFF. The CDR3 DNA follows: TGTGCCAGTAGTCAAGTCACATCCACTGAAGCTTTCTTT.

This clonotype was seen more than once but under ten times. This chain uses TRBV18 with TRBJ2-5; 7 nucleotides line up with TRBD1. The CDR3 runs 16 residues. Unmatched junction bases numbered 9, after V lost 0 bases and J lost 5 bases. CDR1 is KGHSH, CDR2 LQKENI, per germline. The CDR3, as DNA: TGTGCCAGCTCACCACCTGGGCGTGGACAGGTGGAGACCCAGTACTTC. This codes for CASSPPGRGQVETQYF.

This clonotype was seen a handful of times. This chain links TRBV27 with TRBJ2-5; no reliable D call. Between the trimmed V and J ends, which lost 2 bases and 5 bases, there was a span of 9 bases. The CDR3 spans 13 residues. From germline, CDR1 is MNHEY and CDR2 SMNVEV (reference sequence). CDR3 sequence: CASSLTGMETQYF. The CDR3 bases are TGTGCCAGCAGTTTAACGGGCATGGAGACCCAGTACTTC.

This chain uses TRBV11-2 with TRBJ2-7; D ambiguous. Trimming shortened V by 5 bases and J by 0 bases, and 20 bases separated the two germline ends. This CDR3 contains 17 residues. In germline, CDR1 is SGHAT, CDR2 FQNNGV. The CDR3 DNA sequence: TGTGCCAGCAGCCAAGGGATGGGCGGCTTTAGCTCCTACGAGCAGTACTTC. Translating it yields CASSQGMGGFSSYEQYF.

This clonotype showed up just once. The V and J genes are TRBV10-1 and TRBJ1-1; 10 bases are a match to TRBD1. V trimming: 6 bases; J trimming: 5 bases; junction bases outside the gene matches: 9. This CDR3 contains 15 residues. The V gene's germline CDR1 is WNHNN and CDR2 SYGVQD (reference sequence). The CDR3 reads CASRYDRGPETEAFF. The CDR3 bases are TGCGCCAGCAGGTACGACAGGGGGCCCGAAACTGAAGCTTTCTTT.

Regarding this clonotype: A junction boundary mismatches the germline segment, possibly from a read error. The J gene is TRBJ1-4, the V gene TRBV3-1; unclear D gene. The CDR3 contains 15 residues. Looked up from germline, CDR1 is LGHDT and CDR2 is YNNKEL (reference sequence). CDR3 DNA sequence: TGTGCCAGCAGCCAAGACCCAGGACTCTTTGAAAAACGGTTTTTT. Translated: CASSQDPGLFEKRFF.

This clonotype showed up many times. The chain has TRBV5-6 and TRBJ1-2, with unresolved D. Trimming took off 4 bases at V and 3 bases at J, with 10 bases between the two ends. CDR3 length: 13 amino acids. Germline lookup yields CDR1 SGHDT and CDR2 YYEEEE. The CDR3 loop reads CASSIFGDYGYTF. Written as DNA, the CDR3 is TGTGCCAGCAGCATCTTCGGTGACTATGGCTACACCTTC.

The chain joins TRBV12-3 or TRBV12-4 to TRBJ2-3; D may be TRBD2 (5 bases). V lost 5 bases to trimming and J lost 2 bases, with 14 bases between them. The CDR3 spans 15 residues. The CDR3 loop reads CASSPGLRSTDTQYF. CDR3 nucleotide sequence: TGTGCCAGCAGTCCTGGACTGCGATCCACAGATACGCAGTATTTT.

As for this clonotype: The junction does not match germline at one end; this may be a read error. V gene TRBV7-9 combines with J gene TRBJ2-7; 8 bases align to TRBD2. CDR3 size: 16 residues. CDR1 and CDR2 (germline): SEHNR, FQNEAQ (reference sequence). The CDR3 sequence: CASNLVASGLLREQYF. The CDR3 DNA reads TGTGCCAGCAACTTAGTCGCTAGCGGGCTTTTGAGGGAGCAGTACTTC.

The rearrangement joins TRBV5-1 to TRBJ1-2, with a tentative D call TRBD1 (6 bases). V shed 0 bases and J shed 8 bases, with 23 bases lying between them. Per germline, CDR1 SGHRS and CDR2 YFSETQ. CDR3 length: 17 residues. DNA for the CDR3: TGCGCCAGCAGCTTGGAAGGTCGAATCGTGGGGCAGGGGGGCTACACCTTC. Its translation is CASSLEGRIVGQGGYTF.